This is a list of T cell receptor beta chains from one sample in a study of T cells in tumors after PD-1 blockade. Method: immunoSEQ multiplex PCR; TCRdb's copy keeps in-frame clones and lacks some. The repertoire holds some 43,000 clones, with over 75% as singletons. Sample: PBMCs, taken before anti-PD-1 treatment. All receptors derive from a human donor with basal cell carcinoma. Both conserved end residues are part of each CDR3. The order of the fields is V gene, J gene, clone size, CDR3 protein. Some rows mark clone size as missing; the rest say once, few, many or name a class of expanded clone.

TRBV5-1,TRBJ2-7,.,CASSLKTGGRDSYEQYF
TRBV7-9,TRBJ1-5,.,CASSGGASQPQHF
TRBV19,TRBJ1-4,.,CASGDLEGSRTNEKLFF
TRBV10-2,TRBJ2-3,.,CASLGTSGHTDTQYF
TRBV14,TRBJ2-7,.,CASRPSDRAYEQYF
TRBV18,TRBJ2-5,.,CASSPRQGAMETQYF
TRBV5-1,TRBJ2-6,.,CASSLSSGLSGANVLTF
TRBV12-3/TRBV12-4,TRBJ2-3,.,CASSPLSTDTQYF
TRBV28,TRBJ1-2,.,CASSSGYRGGYTF
TRBV30,TRBJ1-1,.,CAWSVRDRVGAFF
TRBV5-6,TRBJ2-7,.,CASSAGGKRLSYEQYF
TRBV6-4,TRBJ2-3,.,CASSPASGGTDTQYF
TRBV7-9,TRBJ2-5,.,CASSLALTGRETQYF
TRBV12-3/TRBV12-4,TRBJ2-5,.,CASRDRDQETQYF
TRBV19,TRBJ1-5,.,CASSIAPVQPQHF
TRBV5-1,TRBJ2-3,few,CASSLGEVTDTQYF
TRBV18,TRBJ1-6,.,CASTPRQTYNSPLHF
TRBV5-1,TRBJ2-1,once,CASSLDTTGSYNEQFF
TRBV24-1,TRBJ1-3,.,CATSGGARGNTIYF
TRBV4-1,TRBJ1-4,.,CASSPLTRVEKLFF
TRBV10-2,TRBJ2-7,.,CASSSGGRTYEQYF
TRBV30,TRBJ2-7,.,CAWSDVGGVSIYEQYF
TRBV28,TRBJ1-3,.,CASSSTGQFSGNTIYF
TRBV28,TRBJ2-3,.,CASSLSRGGPITDTQYF
TRBV12-3/TRBV12-4,TRBJ1-5,.,CASSGQGVSPQHF
TRBV19,TRBJ2-2,.,CATRRGQAVGELFF
TRBV5-1,TRBJ1-2,.,CASSPFWGGGDLGYTF
TRBV5-1,TRBJ2-2,.,CASSPPGQGAGELFF
TRBV18,TRBJ2-5,.,CASSPPGGLGLAGDETQYF
TRBV5-1,TRBJ2-1,.,CASSLDMSSYNEQFF
TRBV4-1,TRBJ2-1,.,CASSPHPDQPYNEQFF
TRBV6-5,TRBJ1-2,.,CATKRPGGGYTF
TRBV19,TRBJ1-1,.,CASSPHPRGNTEAFF
TRBV24-1,TRBJ2-5,.,CATSDSGPRETQYF
TRBV6-5,TRBJ1-1,.,CASSYSEKNTEAFF
TRBV9,TRBJ1-1,.,CASSVLTGTEAFF
TRBV7-8,TRBJ2-5,.,CASSLGHYQETQYF
TRBV18,TRBJ1-1,.,CASSPNRGNTEAFF
TRBV28,TRBJ1-5,.,CASSLRGPWEPQHF
TRBV3-1/TRBV3-2,TRBJ2-1,.,CASSQGRLGQVNNEQFF
TRBV19,TRBJ1-4,.,CASRYRGLTNEKLFF
TRBV29-1,TRBJ2-2,.,CSVTTTGITGELFF
TRBV7-8,TRBJ1-1,.,CASSPFLGTNTEAFF
TRBV7-2,TRBJ2-2,.,CASSFSSNTGELFF
TRBV30,TRBJ1-5,.,CAWSAGQGYQPQHF
TRBV29-1,TRBJ1-2,.,CSVEDRRPSNYGYTF
TRBV7-9,TRBJ1-1,.,CASSLATTDNTEAFF